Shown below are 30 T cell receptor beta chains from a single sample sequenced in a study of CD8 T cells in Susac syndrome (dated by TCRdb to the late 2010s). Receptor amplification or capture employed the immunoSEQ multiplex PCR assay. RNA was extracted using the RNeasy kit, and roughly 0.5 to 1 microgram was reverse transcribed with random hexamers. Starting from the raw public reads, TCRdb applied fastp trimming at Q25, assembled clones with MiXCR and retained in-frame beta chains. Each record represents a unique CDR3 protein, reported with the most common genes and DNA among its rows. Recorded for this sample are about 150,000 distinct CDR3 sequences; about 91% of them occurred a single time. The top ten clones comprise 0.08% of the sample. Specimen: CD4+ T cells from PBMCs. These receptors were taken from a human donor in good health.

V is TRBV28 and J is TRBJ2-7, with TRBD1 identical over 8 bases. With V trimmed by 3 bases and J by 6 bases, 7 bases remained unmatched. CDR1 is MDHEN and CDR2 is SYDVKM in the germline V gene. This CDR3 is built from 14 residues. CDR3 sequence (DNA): TGTGCCAGCAGTTTTACAGGGGGAAAGGGCGAGCAGTACTTC. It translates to CASSFTGGKGEQYF.

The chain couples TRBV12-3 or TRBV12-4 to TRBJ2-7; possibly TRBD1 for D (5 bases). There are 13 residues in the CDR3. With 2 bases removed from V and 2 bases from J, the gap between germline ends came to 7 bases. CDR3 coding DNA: TGTGCCAGCAGTTTATCAGGGCCCTACGAGCAGTACTTC. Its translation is CASSLSGPYEQYF.

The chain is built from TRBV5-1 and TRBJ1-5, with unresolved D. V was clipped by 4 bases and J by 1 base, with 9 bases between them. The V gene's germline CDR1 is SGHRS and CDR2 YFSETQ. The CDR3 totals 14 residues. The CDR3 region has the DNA TGCGCCAGCAGCCCGGACGACAGCAATCAGCCCCAGCATTTT. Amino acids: CASSPDDSNQPQHF.

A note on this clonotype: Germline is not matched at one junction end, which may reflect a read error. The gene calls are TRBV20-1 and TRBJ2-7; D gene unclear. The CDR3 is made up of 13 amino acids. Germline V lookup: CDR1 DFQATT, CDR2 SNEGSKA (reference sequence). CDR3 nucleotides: TGCAGTGCGAGAGTCGTGACCTCCTACGAGCAGTACTTC. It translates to CSARVVTSYEQYF.

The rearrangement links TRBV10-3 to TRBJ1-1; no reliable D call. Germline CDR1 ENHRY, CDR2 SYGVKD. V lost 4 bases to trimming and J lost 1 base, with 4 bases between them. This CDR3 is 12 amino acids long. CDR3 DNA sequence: TGTGCCATCAGTGCAGAGAACACTGAAGCTTTCTTT. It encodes CAISAENTEAFF.

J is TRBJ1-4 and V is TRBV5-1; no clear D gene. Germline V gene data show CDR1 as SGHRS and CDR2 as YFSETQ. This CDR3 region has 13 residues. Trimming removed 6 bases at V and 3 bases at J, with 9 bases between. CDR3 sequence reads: CASNFAPNEKLFF. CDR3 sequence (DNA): TGCGCCAGCAACTTTGCTCCTAATGAAAAACTGTTTTTT.

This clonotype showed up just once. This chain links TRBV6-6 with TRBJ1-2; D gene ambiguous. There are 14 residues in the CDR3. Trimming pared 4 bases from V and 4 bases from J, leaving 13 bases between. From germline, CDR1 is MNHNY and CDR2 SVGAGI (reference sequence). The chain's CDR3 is CASSSPPQTYGYTF. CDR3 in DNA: TGTGCCAGCAGTTCTCCTCCGCAAACCTATGGCTACACCTTC.

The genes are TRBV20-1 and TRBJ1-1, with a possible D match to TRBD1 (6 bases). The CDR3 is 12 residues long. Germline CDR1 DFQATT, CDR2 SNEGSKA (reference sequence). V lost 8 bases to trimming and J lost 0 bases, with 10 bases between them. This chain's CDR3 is CSQRGMNTEAFF. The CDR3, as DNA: TGCAGTCAAAGGGGGATGAACACTGAAGCTTTCTTT.

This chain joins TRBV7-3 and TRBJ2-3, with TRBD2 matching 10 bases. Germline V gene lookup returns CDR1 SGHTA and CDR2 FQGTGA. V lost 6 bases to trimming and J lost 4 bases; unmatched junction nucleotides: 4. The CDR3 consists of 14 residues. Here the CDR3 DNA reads TGTGCCAGCAGGAGCGGGAGGGCCTCAGATACGCAGTATTTT. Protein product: CASRSGRASDTQYF.

CDR3 sequence reads: CASSSQGTGVNNEQFF. CDR3 in DNA: TGTGCCAGCAGCTCACAGGGGACAGGGGTTAACAATGAGCAGTTCTTC. The chain joins TRBV7-3 to TRBJ2-1, with 10 nucleotides matching TRBD1. This CDR3 contains 16 residues. Germline lookup yields CDR1 SGHTA and CDR2 FQGTGA. With V trimmed by 4 bases and J by 5 bases, 8 bases remained unmatched. Filled out from reference TRBV7-3 and TRBJ2-1, the complete variable domain reads GAGVSQTPSNKVTEKGKYVELRCDPISGHTALYWYRQSLGQGPEFLIYFQGTGAADDSGLPNDRFFAVRPEGSVSTLKIQRTERGDSAVYLCASSSQGTGVNNEQFFGPGTRLTVL.

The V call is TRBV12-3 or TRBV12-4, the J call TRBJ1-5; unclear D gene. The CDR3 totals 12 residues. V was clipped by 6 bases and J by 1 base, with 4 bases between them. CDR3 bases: TGTGCCAGCAGCCGGAGCAATCAGCCCCAGCATTTT. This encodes CASSRSNQPQHF.

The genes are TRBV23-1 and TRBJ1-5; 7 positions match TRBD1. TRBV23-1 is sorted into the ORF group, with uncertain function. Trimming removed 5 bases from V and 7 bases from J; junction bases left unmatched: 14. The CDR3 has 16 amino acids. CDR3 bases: TGCGCCAGCAGTTCCCCCGGGACAGTAAAGACCCAGCCCCAGCATTTT. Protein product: CASSSPGTVKTQPQHF.

CDR3 in DNA: TGTGCCAGCATGACACAGAGGGGCACTGAAGCTTTCTTT. Amino acid sequence: CASMTQRGTEAFF. This sequence joins TRBV27 and TRBJ1-1; D is perhaps TRBD1 (5 bases). Germline V gives CDR1 MNHEY, CDR2 SMNVEV (reference sequence). Trimming removed 7 bases from V and 4 bases from J, with 13 bases in between. The CDR3 sequence is 13 residues long.

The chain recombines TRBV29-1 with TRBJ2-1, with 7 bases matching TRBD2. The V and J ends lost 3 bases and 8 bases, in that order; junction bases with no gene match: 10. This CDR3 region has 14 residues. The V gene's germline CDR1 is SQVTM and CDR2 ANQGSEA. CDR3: CSVEGVAGSDEQFF. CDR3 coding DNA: TGCAGCGTTGAGGGAGTAGCGGGTAGTGATGAGCAGTTCTTC.

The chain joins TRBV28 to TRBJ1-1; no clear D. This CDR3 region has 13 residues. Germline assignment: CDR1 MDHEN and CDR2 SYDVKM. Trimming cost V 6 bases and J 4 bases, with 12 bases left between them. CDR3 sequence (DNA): TGTGCCAGCAGACTTCGTGGGCGCACTGAAGCTTTCTTT. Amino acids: CASRLRGRTEAFF.

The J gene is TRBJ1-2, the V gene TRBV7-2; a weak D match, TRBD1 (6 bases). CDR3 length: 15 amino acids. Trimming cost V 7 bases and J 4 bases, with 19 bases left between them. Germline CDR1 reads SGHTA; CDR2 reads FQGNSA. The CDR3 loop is CASTKDIGGFYGYTF. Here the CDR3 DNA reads TGTGCCAGCACCAAGGACATAGGGGGGTTCTATGGCTACACCTTC.

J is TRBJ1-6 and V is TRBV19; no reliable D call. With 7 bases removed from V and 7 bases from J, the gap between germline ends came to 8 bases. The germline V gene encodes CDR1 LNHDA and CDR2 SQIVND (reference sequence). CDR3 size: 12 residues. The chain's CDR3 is CASKQLNSPLHF. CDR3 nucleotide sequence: TGTGCCAGTAAACAGCTGAATTCACCCCTCCACTTT.

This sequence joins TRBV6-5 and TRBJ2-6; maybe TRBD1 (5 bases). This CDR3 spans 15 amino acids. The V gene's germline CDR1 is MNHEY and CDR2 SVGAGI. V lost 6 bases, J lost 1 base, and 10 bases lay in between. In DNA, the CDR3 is TGTGCCAGCAGCTCCCAGGGTTCTGGGGCCAACGTCCTGACTTTC. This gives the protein CASSSQGSGANVLTF.

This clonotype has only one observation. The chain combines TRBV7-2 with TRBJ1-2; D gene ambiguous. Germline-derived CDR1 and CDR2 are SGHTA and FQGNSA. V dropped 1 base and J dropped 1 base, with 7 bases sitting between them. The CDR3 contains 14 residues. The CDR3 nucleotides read TGTGCCAGCAGCTTAGGGGCAGTTAACTATGGCTACACCTTC. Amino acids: CASSLGAVNYGYTF.

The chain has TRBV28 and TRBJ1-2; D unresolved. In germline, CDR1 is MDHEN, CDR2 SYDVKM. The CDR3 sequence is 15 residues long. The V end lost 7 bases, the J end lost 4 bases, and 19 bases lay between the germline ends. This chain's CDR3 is CASTSLFDTSYGYTF. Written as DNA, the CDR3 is TGTGCCAGCACCTCACTCTTTGACACGTCCTATGGCTACACCTTC.

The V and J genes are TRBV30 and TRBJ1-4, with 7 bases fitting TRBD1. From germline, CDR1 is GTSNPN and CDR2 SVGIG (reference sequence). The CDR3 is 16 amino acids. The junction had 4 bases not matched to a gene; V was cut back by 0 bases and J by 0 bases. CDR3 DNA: TGTGCCTGGAGTGTGGGCGGGACAGCAACTAATGAAAAACTGTTTTTT. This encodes CAWSVGGTATNEKLFF.

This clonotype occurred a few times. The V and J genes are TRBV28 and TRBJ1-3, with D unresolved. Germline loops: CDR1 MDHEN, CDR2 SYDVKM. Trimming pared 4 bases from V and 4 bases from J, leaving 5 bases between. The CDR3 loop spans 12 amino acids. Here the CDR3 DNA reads TGTGCCAGCAGTTCCCCCGGAAACACCATATATTTT. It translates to CASSSPGNTIYF.

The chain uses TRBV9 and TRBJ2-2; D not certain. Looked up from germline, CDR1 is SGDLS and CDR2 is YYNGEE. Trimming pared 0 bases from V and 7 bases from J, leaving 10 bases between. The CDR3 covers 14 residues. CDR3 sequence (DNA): TGTGCCAGCAGCGTAGGTTTGGGAATCGGGGAGCTGTTTTTT. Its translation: CASSVGLGIGELFF.

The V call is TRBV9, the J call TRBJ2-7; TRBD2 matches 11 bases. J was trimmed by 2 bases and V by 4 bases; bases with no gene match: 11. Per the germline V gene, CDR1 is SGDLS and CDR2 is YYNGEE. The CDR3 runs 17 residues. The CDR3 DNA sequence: TGTGCCAGCAGCCCACGCCACCGACTAGCGGGGACCTACGAGCAGTACTTC. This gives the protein CASSPRHRLAGTYEQYF.

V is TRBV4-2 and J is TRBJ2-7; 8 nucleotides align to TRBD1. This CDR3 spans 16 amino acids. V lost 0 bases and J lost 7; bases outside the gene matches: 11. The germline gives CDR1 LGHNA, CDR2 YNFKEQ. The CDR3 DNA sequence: TGTGCCAGCAGCCAAGATCTGGCAGGGGGCGTTGAAGAGCAGTACTTC. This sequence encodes CASSQDLAGGVEEQYF.

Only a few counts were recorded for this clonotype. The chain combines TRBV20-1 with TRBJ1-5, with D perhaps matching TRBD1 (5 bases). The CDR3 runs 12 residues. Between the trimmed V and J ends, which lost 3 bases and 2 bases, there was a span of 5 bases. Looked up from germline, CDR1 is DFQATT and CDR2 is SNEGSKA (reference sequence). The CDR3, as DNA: TGCAGTGCTAGGGGGGGCAATCAGCCCCAGCATTTT. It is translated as CSARGGNQPQHF.

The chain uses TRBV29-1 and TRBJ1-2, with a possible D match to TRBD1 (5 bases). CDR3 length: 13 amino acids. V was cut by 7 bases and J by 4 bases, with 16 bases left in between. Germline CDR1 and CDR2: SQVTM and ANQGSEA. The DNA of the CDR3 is TGCAGCGCCGCGGAGGGGCCGTCCTATGGCTACACCTTC. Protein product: CSAAEGPSYGYTF.

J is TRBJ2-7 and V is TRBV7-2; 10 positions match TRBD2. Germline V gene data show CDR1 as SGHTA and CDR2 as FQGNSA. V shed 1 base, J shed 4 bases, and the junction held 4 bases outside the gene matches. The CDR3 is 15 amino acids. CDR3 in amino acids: CASSLEPAGGYEQYF. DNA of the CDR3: TGTGCCAGCAGCTTAGAGCCAGCGGGGGGGTACGAGCAGTACTTC.

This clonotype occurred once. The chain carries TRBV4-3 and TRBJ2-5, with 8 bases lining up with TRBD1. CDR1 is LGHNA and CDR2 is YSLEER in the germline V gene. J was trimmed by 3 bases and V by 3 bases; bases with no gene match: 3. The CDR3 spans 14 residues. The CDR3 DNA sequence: TGCGCCAGCAGCCACCCGGACAGGGAAGAGACCCAGTACTTC. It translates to CASSHPDREETQYF.

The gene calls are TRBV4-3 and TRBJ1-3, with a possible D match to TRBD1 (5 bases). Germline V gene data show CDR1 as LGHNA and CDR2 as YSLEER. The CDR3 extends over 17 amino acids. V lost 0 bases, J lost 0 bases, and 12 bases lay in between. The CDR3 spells CASSQDWGSNSGNTIYF. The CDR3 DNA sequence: TGCGCCAGCAGCCAAGACTGGGGGTCCAACTCTGGAAACACCATATATTTT.